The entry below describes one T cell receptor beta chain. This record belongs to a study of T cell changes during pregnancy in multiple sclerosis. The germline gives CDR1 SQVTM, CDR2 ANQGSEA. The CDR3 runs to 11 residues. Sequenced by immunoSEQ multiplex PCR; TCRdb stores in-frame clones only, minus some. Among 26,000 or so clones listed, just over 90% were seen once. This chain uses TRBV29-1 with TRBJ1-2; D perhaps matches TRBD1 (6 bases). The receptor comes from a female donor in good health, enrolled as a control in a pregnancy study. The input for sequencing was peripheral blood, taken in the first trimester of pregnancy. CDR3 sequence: CSHRAGDGYTF. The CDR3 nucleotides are TGCTCTCATCGGGCAGGGGATGGCTACACCTTC.